These 4 T cell receptor beta chains originate from one sample sequenced in a study of blood T cells in healthy people across ages. The authors ran a second PCR of about 7 to 12 cycles using a sample-barcoded 5' primer and a J-beta primer mix. TCRdb re-derived calls from the 5' RACE reads in MiXCR, one entry per CDR3 protein. This sample carries about 1.8 million distinct CDR3 sequences, around 48% of them seen once, and the ten largest clones take over 2%. Sequenced input: blood. The receptors originated from a woman aged 40 to 49 in good health.

V and J are TRBV9 and TRBJ2-5; perhaps D is TRBD1 or TRBD2 (5 bases each). The J call may be mistaken, given a closer DNA end match to TRBJ2-7. Germline lookup yields CDR1 SGDLS and CDR2 YYNGEE. This CDR3 region has 14 residues. CDR3 in amino acids: CASSGTDRLYEQYF. CDR3 in DNA: TGTGCCAGCAGCGGGACTGACAGACTTTACGAGCAGTACTTC.

A note on this clonotype: One end of the junction does not line up with germline, which may come from a read error. The J gene is TRBJ2-1, the V gene TRBV6-6; TRBD2 is a possible D gene (5 bases). Germline assignment: CDR1 MNHNY and CDR2 SVGAGI (reference sequence). The CDR3 extends over 11 amino acids. DNA for the CDR3: TGTGCCAGCAGTTACCGGGATGAGCGGTTCTTC. This encodes CASSYRDERFF.

In its sample, this clonotype was seen a few times. The chain has TRBV4-1 and TRBJ2-5; 7 bases match TRBD2. V was clipped by 0 bases and J by 2 bases; unmatched bases: 15. The germline V gene encodes CDR1 MGHRA and CDR2 YSYEKL. The length of the CDR3 is 19 residues. CDR3 protein: CASSQESGVGSGVQETQYF. For the CDR3, the DNA is TGCGCCAGCAGCCAAGAGTCCGGAGTGGGCAGCGGGGTACAAGAGACCCAGTACTTC.

This sequence joins TRBV12-5 and TRBJ2-2, with 7 positions matching TRBD1. Looked up from germline, CDR1 is LGHNT and CDR2 is FRNRAP. V shed 8 bases and J 0 bases; nucleotides not matched to a gene: 6. The CDR3 sequence is 15 residues long. The DNA of the CDR3 is TGTGCTAGTATGGTTCAGGGGGCGAACACCGGGGAGCTGTTTTTT. This encodes CASMVQGANTGELFF.